This T cell receptor (beta chain) was documented in a study of T-cell reconstitution after alpha-beta-depleted transplantation in children. Findings and caveats of the study: Most T-cell counts and diversity one year after the transplant came from T cells that were newly produced.

This clonotype was counted only a few times. Its matching antigen is unknown. Unique molecular identifiers featured in how the TCRbeta library was prepared. One entry per CDR3 protein, called by TCRdb with MiXCR from the PCR reads. The table lists about a million distinct CDR3 sequences, about 29% of them singletons. Germline V lookup: CDR1 SGHRS, CDR2 YFSETQ. CDR3 size: 16 residues. The V segment lost 1 base and the J segment 4 bases; nucleotides outside the gene matches: 10. The rearrangement uses TRBV5-1 and TRBJ1-2, with 7 bases that match TRBD1. The receptor was isolated from a boy under two years old who had a stem cell transplant for SCID, so the T cells may come from the graft donor. The source was PBMCs, mostly from graft donor cells, collected 360 days after TCRalphabeta/CD19-depleted stem cell transplant. As DNA, the CDR3 is TGCGCCAGCAGCTTGACGGGGACAGCCGCCCCCTATGGCTACACCTTC. It yields the protein CASSLTGTAAPYGYTF.